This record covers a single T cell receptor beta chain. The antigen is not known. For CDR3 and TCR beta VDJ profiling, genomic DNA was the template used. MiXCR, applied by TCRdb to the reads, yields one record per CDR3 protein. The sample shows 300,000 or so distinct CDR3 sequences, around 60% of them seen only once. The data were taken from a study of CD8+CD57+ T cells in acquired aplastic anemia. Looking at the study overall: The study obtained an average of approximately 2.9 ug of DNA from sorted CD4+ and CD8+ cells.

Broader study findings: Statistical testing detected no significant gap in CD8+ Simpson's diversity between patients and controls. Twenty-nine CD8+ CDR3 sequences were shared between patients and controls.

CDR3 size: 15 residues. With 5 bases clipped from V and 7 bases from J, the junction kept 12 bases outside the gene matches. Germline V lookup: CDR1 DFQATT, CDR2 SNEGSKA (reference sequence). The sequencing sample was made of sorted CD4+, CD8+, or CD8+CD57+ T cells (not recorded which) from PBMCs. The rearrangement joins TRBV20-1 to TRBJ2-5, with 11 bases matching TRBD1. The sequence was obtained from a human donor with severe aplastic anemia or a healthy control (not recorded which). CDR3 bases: TGCAGTGCTCCCGTGTGGACAGGGGGCGGTGTGACCCAGTACTTC. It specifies CSAPVWTGGGVTQYF.